The 23 T cell receptor beta chains in this list originate from one sample, sequenced in a study of T cells after yellow fever vaccination. TCRdb re-called the 5' RACE reads through MiXCR, storing one row per CDR3 protein. The profile shows approximately 510,000 distinct CDR3 sequences, 21% of them singletons. The sequenced sample was PBMCs, obtained roughly 23 days after the first yellow fever vaccination. Source of these receptors: a young man who received the YFV17D yellow fever vaccine.

The chain carries TRBV5-6 and TRBJ2-1; 9 positions match TRBD1. V lost 2 bases, J lost 8 bases, and 11 bases stayed unmatched. The CDR3 sequence is 16 residues long. CDR1 SGHDT and CDR2 YYEEEE come from the germline V gene. The CDR3 here is CASSFRVWTGAHEQFF. Here the CDR3 DNA reads TGTGCCAGCAGCTTCAGGGTTTGGACAGGGGCCCATGAGCAGTTCTTC. Supplemented by reference TRBV5-6 and TRBJ2-1, the full variable domain reads DAGVTQSPTHLIKTRGQQVTLRCSPKSGHDTVSWYQQALGQGPQFIFQYYEEEERQRGNFPDRFSGHQFPNYSSELNVNALLLGDSALYLCASSFRVWTGAHEQFFGPGTRLTVL.

This clonotype appeared a few times. This sequence joins TRBV20-1 and TRBJ1-2; D unclear. Trimming cost V 1 base and J 2 bases, with 11 bases left between them. From germline, CDR1 is DFQATT and CDR2 SNEGSKA (reference sequence). The CDR3 loop spans 14 amino acids. CDR3 nucleotide sequence: TGCAGTGCTAGAGGGGAGGACGGGAACTATGGCTACACCTTC. Encoded protein: CSARGEDGNYGYTF.

The chain employs TRBV5-1 and TRBJ1-2; a weak D match, TRBD1 (6 bases). V was trimmed by 0 bases and J by 4 bases, leaving 13 bases between them. Germline V lookup: CDR1 SGHRS, CDR2 YFSETQ. The CDR3 is made up of 15 amino acids. CDR3 DNA: TGCGCCAGCAGCTTGGGCACGGGGGGCGGCTATGGCTACACCTTC. It specifies CASSLGTGGGYGYTF.

The chain couples TRBV15 to TRBJ2-5, with 9 bases lining up with TRBD1. Germline V gives CDR1 LNHNV, CDR2 YYDKDF (reference sequence). V lost 1 base to trimming and J lost 2 bases; unmatched junction nucleotides: 2. This CDR3 contains 15 residues. CDR3 sequence: CATSRGDRGQETQYF. The CDR3 nucleotides are TGTGCCACCAGCAGAGGAGACAGGGGGCAAGAGACCCAGTACTTC.

This clonotype turned up a few times. This chain joins TRBV4-3 and TRBJ1-4; D unclear. The CDR3 has 16 residues. Germline-derived CDR1 and CDR2 are LGHNA and YSLEER. Trimming removed 0 bases from V and 4 bases from J, with 12 bases in between. CDR3 amino acids: CASSQDKNGFNEKLFF. The CDR3 bases are TGCGCCAGCAGCCAAGATAAGAACGGCTTTAATGAAAAACTGTTTTTT.

This clonotype came up a few times. The chain has TRBV24-1 and TRBJ2-1; D perhaps matches TRBD2 (7 bases). This CDR3 comprises 16 residues. Per the germline V gene, CDR1 is KGHDR and CDR2 is SFDVKD. Deletions cut 9 bases from V and 0 bases from J, with 17 bases between. The CDR3 nucleotides are TGTGCCACCGAGGGTGCGGGGGCGAGCTCCTACAATGAGCAGTTCTTC. Translating gives CATEGAGASSYNEQFF.

This clonotype showed up just a few times. The V call is TRBV6-2 or TRBV6-3, the J call TRBJ2-5, with D possibly matching TRBD2 (5 bases). CDR1 and CDR2 from the germline V gene are MNHEY and SVGEGT. The V and J ends lost 5 bases and 3 bases respectively, with 10 bases between them. This CDR3 region has 13 residues. CDR3: CASSRSGEETQYF. The CDR3 bases are TGTGCCAGCAGTCGTTCCGGGGAAGAGACCCAGTACTTC.

This chain connects TRBV6-1 to TRBJ2-2, with 13 bases fitting TRBD2. Germline assignment: CDR1 MNHNS and CDR2 SASEGT. V trimming: 6 bases; J trimming: 1 base; junction bases outside the gene matches: 11. This CDR3 spans 19 amino acids. The CDR3 sequence: CASRRQRLAGGRNTGELFF. CDR3 nucleotide sequence: TGTGCCAGCAGACGCCAAAGACTAGCGGGGGGCAGGAACACCGGGGAGCTGTTTTTT.

V usage is TRBV4-3 and J usage is TRBJ1-1, with D perhaps TRBD1 (5 bases). Germline CDR1 is LGHNA and CDR2 is YSLEER. V shed 3 bases and J shed 5 bases, with 19 bases lying between them. This CDR3 spans 16 amino acids. The CDR3 DNA sequence: TGCGCCAGCAGCCATGCTGTGTTGGCCGGGGGGACTGAAGCTTTCTTT. It yields the protein CASSHAVLAGGTEAFF.

This clonotype was counted between two and nine times. The J gene is TRBJ2-3, the V gene TRBV7-3, with 12 bases matching TRBD2. The CDR3 has 15 amino acids. Germline V CDR1 and CDR2: SGHTA, FQGTGA. V dropped 3 bases and J dropped 4; count of bases not matched to a gene: 2. Here the CDR3 reads CASSFGLAGPDTQYF. CDR3 DNA sequence: TGTGCCAGCAGCTTCGGACTAGCGGGGCCAGATACGCAGTATTTT. The full variable domain, its missing parts supplied by reference TRBV7-3 and TRBJ2-3, is GAGVSQTPSNKVTEKGKYVELRCDPISGHTALYWYRQSLGQGPEFLIYFQGTGAADDSGLPNDRFFAVRPEGSVSTLKIQRTERGDSAVYLCASSFGLAGPDTQYFGPGTRLTVL.

This clonotype was recorded a few times. The chain is built from TRBV20-1 and TRBJ2-3; 11 bases fit TRBD2. V lost 0 bases and J lost 3; bases outside the gene matches: 11. The CDR3 sequence is 18 residues long. Germline V lookup: CDR1 DFQATT, CDR2 SNEGSKA (reference sequence). CDR3 amino acids: CSARDPRIAGGVTDTQYF. DNA for the CDR3: TGCAGTGCTAGAGATCCGAGGATAGCGGGGGGGGTAACAGATACGCAGTATTTT.

The chain carries TRBV10-3 and TRBJ1-5; D might be TRBD1 (5 bases). Germline V lookup: CDR1 ENHRY, CDR2 SYGVKD. The CDR3 covers 15 residues. The V end was cut by 0 bases, the J end by 6 bases, with 12 bases between. This CDR3 reads CAISESLGAGQPQHF. As DNA, the CDR3 is TGTGCCATCAGTGAGTCGCTTGGGGCGGGTCAGCCCCAGCATTTT.

The V gene is TRBV6-5, the J gene TRBJ1-2; the match to TRBD1 covers 8 bases. CDR3 length: 16 residues. Trimming cost V 4 bases and J 0 bases; bases outside gene matches: 7. Germline CDR1 is MNHEY and CDR2 is SVGAGI. The CDR3 here is CASSFSGTGANYGYTF. CDR3 sequence (DNA): TGTGCCAGCAGTTTTTCCGGGACAGGAGCTAACTATGGCTACACCTTC.

In this sample, this clonotype turned up a few times. The CDR3 spells CASSPQWGTTGELFF. In DNA, the CDR3 is TGTGCCAGCAGTCCCCAATGGGGGACTACCGGGGAGCTGTTTTTT. This sequence joins TRBV6-1 and TRBJ2-2, with a possible D match to TRBD2 (6 bases). V gave up 5 bases and J gave up 5 bases, with 15 bases separating them. This CDR3 comprises 15 residues. The germline V gene has CDR1 MNHNS and CDR2 SASEGT.

Concerning this clonotype: An end of the junction differs from the germline gene, which may be a read error. The chain links TRBV5-6 to TRBJ2-3, with 11 bases matching TRBD2. The CDR3 totals 15 residues. Germline assignment: CDR1 SGHDT and CDR2 YYEEEE. The CDR3 loop is CASSLELAGADTLYF. As DNA, the CDR3 is TGTGCCAGCAGCTTGGAACTAGCGGGGGCAGATACGCTGTATTTT. The whole variable domain, remainder taken from reference TRBV5-6 and TRBJ2-3, is DAGVTQSPTHLIKTRGQQVTLRCSPKSGHDTVSWYQQALGQGPQFIFQYYEEEERQRGNFPDRFSGHQFPNYSSELNVNALLLGDSALYLCASSLELAGADTLYFGPGTRLTVL.

This clonotype was detected only a few times. The V gene is TRBV6-2 or TRBV6-3, the J gene TRBJ2-3, with unresolved D. The CDR3 totals 12 residues. V lost 5 bases and J lost 6, with 9 bases in between. Germline V gene lookup returns CDR1 MNHEY and CDR2 SVGEGT. The CDR3 is CASSGRLDTQYF. CDR3 sequence (DNA): TGTGCCAGCAGTGGCCGATTGGATACGCAGTATTTT.

The CDR3 bases are TGTGCCAGCAGCCAAGAAGCTTGGTGGGGCGATGGCTACACCTTC. Residues: CASSQEAWWGDGYTF. The gene calls are TRBV3-1 and TRBJ1-2; perhaps TRBD1 as D (5 bases). Deletions cut 0 bases from V and 6 bases from J, with 14 bases between. The CDR3 is 15 residues long. Germline V CDR1 and CDR2: LGHDT, YNNKEL (reference sequence).

The gene calls are TRBV12-3 or TRBV12-4 and TRBJ1-1; D is unclear. Trimming removed 2 bases from V and 0 bases from J, with 10 bases in between. The CDR3 extends over 15 amino acids. The chain's CDR3 is CASSLPRKVNTEAFF. The CDR3 DNA reads as TGTGCCAGCAGTTTACCCCGGAAAGTGAACACTGAAGCTTTCTTT.

The V gene is TRBV19, the J gene TRBJ2-3, with D perhaps TRBD2 (7 bases). In germline, CDR1 is LNHDA, CDR2 SQIVND (reference sequence). Trimming stripped 5 bases from V and 3 bases from J, with 15 bases between. This CDR3 is 15 amino acids long. CDR3 DNA sequence: TGTGCCAGTAGTGGGTCAGGGAGGGGGACAGATACGCAGTATTTT. The encoded protein is CASSGSGRGTDTQYF.

This clonotype turned up a few times. The rearrangement joins TRBV24-1 to TRBJ2-1; D ambiguous. V lost 4 bases to trimming and J lost 7 bases, with 10 bases between them. Germline CDR1 reads KGHDR; CDR2 reads SFDVKD. The CDR3 runs to 13 residues. CDR3 sequence: CATSEYSFNEQFF. CDR3 coding DNA: TGTGCCACCAGTGAGTACAGTTTTAATGAGCAGTTCTTC.

The chain uses TRBV5-6 and TRBJ1-2, with TRBD1 identical over 7 bases. The trim removed 3 bases at V and 4 bases at J, leaving 9 bases unmatched. Per the germline V gene, CDR1 is SGHDT and CDR2 is YYEEEE. The CDR3 spans 15 residues. In nucleotides, the CDR3 is TGTGCCAGCAGCTACTCACGGGACAGAGCCTATGGCTACACCTTC. This translates into CASSYSRDRAYGYTF.

In this sample, this clonotype turned up a few times. The chain combines TRBV7-3 with TRBJ2-3; either TRBD1 or TRBD2 may fit D (6 bases each). Germline-derived CDR1 and CDR2 are SGHTA and FQGTGA. This CDR3 is built from 17 residues. Trimming took 3 bases from V and 2 from J, leaving 18 bases between them. CDR3 in DNA: TGTGCCAGCAGCTTGATGGCGATCGGGGGCCCCACAGATACGCAGTATTTT. Its protein is CASSLMAIGGPTDTQYF.

The table lists this clonotype with many counts. The rearrangement uses TRBV4-1 and TRBJ2-1; TRBD2 matches 10 bases. From germline, CDR1 is MGHRA and CDR2 YSYEKL. J was trimmed by 3 bases and V by 4 bases; bases with no gene match: 6. The CDR3 has 16 amino acids. In nucleotides, the CDR3 is TGCGCCAGCAGCCGAGGTGCTAGCGGGAGCTACAATGAGCAGTTCTTC. As protein: CASSRGASGSYNEQFF.